The source of this TCR beta chain is a study of cytomegalovirus exposure and HLA in healthy donors. Broader study findings: The only immune exposure information that was available was CMV serostatus. A later analysis showed TCR association rates differing by HLA locus, peaking at DRB1 and lowest at HLA-C. In an earlier analysis, in some 500 donors, most V segments appeared productive either ~90% or ~30% of the time.

A remark on this clone: Its antigen is not identified.

Germline loops: CDR1 ENHRY, CDR2 SYGVKD. There are 14 residues in the CDR3. The V gene lost 2 bases and the J gene lost 7 bases, with 12 bases spanning the gap. Use of 60 Vbeta and 13 Jbeta primers characterized the PCR. The assay was immunoSEQ multiplex PCR, and TCRdb's table has in-frame clones only and misses some. The data show approximately 59,000 clones, with roughly 60% seen just once and 2.5% to 3% held by the top ten. The donors gave bone marrow, and they were healthy. Material for sequencing was PBMCs. The chain employs TRBV10-3 and TRBJ1-5; D gene unclear. The receptor's source is a man younger than 45 in good health and CMV-seronegative. The CDR3 spells CAISELERSQPQHF. The DNA of the CDR3 is TGTGCCATCAGTGAGCTCGAAAGGAGCCAGCCCCAGCATTTT.